This T cell receptor beta chain was profiled in a study of T cell clones after liver transplantation. Findings of the study overall: Donor-reactive sequences fell more than third party-reactive ones, suggesting partial deletion.

Using immunoSEQ multiplex PCR, the repertoire was profiled, and TCRdb retains in-frame clones only, with some absent. This sample has 65,000 to 95,000 clones; 80% occur once, and the top ten carry over 0.45%. In regard to this clone: What it binds is unknown.

The specimen comprised CD4+ T cells from blood, sampled before liver transplant. This TCR came from a human donor who received a liver transplant.

The chain's CDR3 is CATWPEGEYEQYF. In DNA, the CDR3 is TGTGCCACCTGGCCAGAGGGGGAGTACGAGCAGTACTTC. V is TRBV28 and J is TRBJ2-7, with D perhaps matching TRBD1 (6 bases). The germline gives CDR1 MDHEN, CDR2 SYDVKM. The V end was cut by 10 bases, the J end by 4 bases, with 17 bases between. The CDR3 covers 13 residues.